This T cell receptor beta chain was sequenced for a study of T-cell reconstitution after alpha-beta-depleted transplantation in children. Overall study findings and caveats: Some patients owed their high day-60 TCRbeta diversity to surviving recipient T cells and thymic progenitors. T-cell counts and diversity at one year following transplant were attributed mainly to newly produced T cells. It was reported that alpha-beta T cells came from several hundred expanded graft clones (about two months after transplant).

A TCRbeta library incorporating unique molecular identifiers was prepared. TCRdb fed the PCR reads into MiXCR, producing one record per CDR3 protein. The data contain over 450,000 distinct CDR3 sequences, roughly a tenth of them singletons. Comments on this clonotype: What it binds is unknown. A much larger clone is a single base away; this may be a read error.

The sequenced sample was PBMCs, obtained before TCRalphabeta/CD19-depleted stem cell transplant. The sequence came from a child aged 2 to 10 with inherited bone marrow failure, due to receive a stem cell transplant.

The CDR3 sequence is CASSLSYGTNNEQFF. DNA of the CDR3: TGTGCCAGCAGTTTATCCTACGGGACGAACAATGAGCAGTTCTTC. This chain joins TRBV12-3 or TRBV12-4 and TRBJ2-1, with D tentatively TRBD1 or TRBD2 (5 bases each). CDR3 length: 15 amino acids. The V gene lost 2 bases and the J gene lost 5 bases, with 13 bases spanning the gap.